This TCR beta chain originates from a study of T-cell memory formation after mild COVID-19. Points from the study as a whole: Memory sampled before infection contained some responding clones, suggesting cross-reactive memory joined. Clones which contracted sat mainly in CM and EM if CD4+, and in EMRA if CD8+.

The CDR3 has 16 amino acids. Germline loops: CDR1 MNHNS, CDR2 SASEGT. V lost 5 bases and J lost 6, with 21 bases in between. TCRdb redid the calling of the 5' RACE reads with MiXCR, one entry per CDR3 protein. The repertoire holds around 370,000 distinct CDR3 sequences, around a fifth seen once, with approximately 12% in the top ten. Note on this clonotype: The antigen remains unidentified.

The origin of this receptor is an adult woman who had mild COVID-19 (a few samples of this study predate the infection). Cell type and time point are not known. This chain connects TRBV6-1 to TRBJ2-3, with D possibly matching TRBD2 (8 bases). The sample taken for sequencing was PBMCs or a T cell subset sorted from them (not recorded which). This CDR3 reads CASSHGTEPGGDTQYF. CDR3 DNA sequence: TGTGCCAGCAGTCACGGGACAGAACCGGGAGGGGATACGCAGTATTTT.